What follows are 11 T cell receptor beta chains derived from one specimen sequenced in a study of shared clonotypes between healthy human individuals. The assay was immunoSEQ multiplex PCR, and TCRdb's table has in-frame clones only and misses some. Of roughly 450,000 clones listed, around 74% are singletons. Specimen: PBMCs. The receptors shown here come from a woman aged 40 to 50 in good health. Some clones in this sample may be carry-over from other donors' samples.

V gene TRBV7-2 combines with J gene TRBJ2-3, with TRBD2 identical over 14 bases. J lost 3 bases, V lost 5 bases, and 10 bases had no gene match. The germline V gene encodes CDR1 SGHTA and CDR2 FQGNSA. This CDR3 contains 18 residues. CDR3 residues: CASSVTGTSGSRTDTQYF. The DNA for the CDR3 is TGTGCCAGCAGCGTTACCGGGACTAGCGGGAGTAGGACAGATACGCAGTATTTT.

The chain is built from TRBV30 and TRBJ2-1, with 10 bases that match TRBD2. Trimming at V came to 3 bases and at J to 5 bases, leaving 7 bases not matched to a gene. CDR3 length: 15 residues. In germline, CDR1 is GTSNPN, CDR2 SVGIG (reference sequence). The CDR3 loop reads CAWSRGTSADNEQFF. CDR3 nucleotide sequence: TGTGCCTGGAGCCGGGGGACTAGCGCGGACAATGAGCAGTTCTTC.

The chain has TRBV19 and TRBJ2-7, with 9 nucleotides matching TRBD1. CDR3 size: 15 residues. With V trimmed by 1 base and J by 4 bases, 5 bases remained unmatched. Germline V gene lookup returns CDR1 LNHDA and CDR2 SQIVND (reference sequence). The CDR3 sequence is CASSIGGTGLYEQYF. The CDR3, as DNA: TGTGCCAGTAGTATAGGTGGGACAGGGCTGTACGAGCAGTACTTC.

This clone was counted between two and nine times. This chain uses TRBV5-4 with TRBJ1-1, with TRBD1 as a possible D gene (5 bases). CDR1 is SGHNT, CDR2 YYREEE, per germline (reference sequence). V gave up 1 base and J gave up 1 base, with 11 bases separating them. CDR3 length: 15 residues. DNA of the CDR3: TGTGCCAGCAGCTTGAGTCTGCAGGGGAACACTGAAGCTTTCTTT. The encoded protein is CASSLSLQGNTEAFF.

Concerning this clone itself: A read error likely explains this, since a far larger clone differs by one base. The same CDR3 is also encoded by other DNA sequences in this sample. The chain joins TRBV4-1 to TRBJ2-3; 8 nucleotides match TRBD1. Looked up from germline, CDR1 is MGHRA and CDR2 is YSYEKL. CDR3 length equals 18 residues. In nucleotides, the CDR3 is TGCGCCAGCAGCCATGGGCCGAAGACAGGGGTAAGGACAGATACACAGTATTTT. Amino acids: CASSHGPKTGVRTDTQYF.

The chain joins TRBV5-1 to TRBJ2-1; 8 bases map to TRBD1. J was trimmed by 5 bases and V by 2 bases; bases with no gene match: 6. Looked up from germline, CDR1 is SGHRS and CDR2 is YFSETQ. The CDR3 length is 15 residues. CDR3 coding DNA: TGCGCCAGCAGCTTTCGGACAGGGCATAACAATGAGCAGTTCTTC. It yields the protein CASSFRTGHNNEQFF.

This clone was seen only once. The V and J genes are TRBV6-5 and TRBJ2-7; D is perhaps TRBD2 (6 bases). The germline gives CDR1 MNHEY, CDR2 SVGAGI. The CDR3 is 13 amino acids. Trimming left V 6 bases short and J 7 bases short, with 16 bases between. The CDR3: CASRPGGSREQYF. DNA of the CDR3: TGTGCCAGCAGGCCCGGAGGGAGCCGGGAGCAGTACTTC.

The count of this clone is one. The chain is built from TRBV5-1 and TRBJ2-7; D unresolved. V was trimmed by 5 bases and J by 3 bases, leaving 18 bases between them. The CDR3 has 15 amino acids. CDR1 is SGHRS, CDR2 YFSETQ, per germline. The CDR3 sequence: CASSHSALANYEQYF. CDR3 nucleotides: TGCGCCAGCAGTCACTCGGCCCTTGCAAACTACGAGCAGTACTTC.

This chain links TRBV11-1 with TRBJ2-1; D is perhaps TRBD2 (6 bases). V was shortened by 4 bases and J by 16 bases, with 14 bases between the two germline ends. Germline CDR1 reads SGHAT; CDR2 reads FQDESV (reference sequence). CDR3 size: 11 residues. The CDR3, as DNA: TGTGCCAGCAGCTCTCCGGGACTGGTCTTCTTC. Its protein product is CASSSPGLVFF.

The chain links TRBV28 to TRBJ2-7; 8 bases agree with TRBD1. CDR1 and CDR2 (germline): MDHEN, SYDVKM. The CDR3 extends over 13 amino acids. With 6 bases clipped from V and 5 bases from J, the junction kept 6 bases outside the gene matches. The CDR3 DNA sequence: TGTGCCAGCAGGCGGACAGGGACCCACGAGCAGTACTTC. It specifies CASRRTGTHEQYF.

This sequence joins TRBV10-3 and TRBJ1-5; no reliable D call. Between the trimmed V and J ends, which lost 7 bases and 7 bases, there was a span of 17 bases. There are 14 residues in the CDR3. Germline V gene data show CDR1 as ENHRY and CDR2 as SYGVKD. The chain's CDR3 is CAINPDGSGQPQHF. CDR3 DNA: TGTGCCATCAATCCGGACGGCTCTGGACAGCCCCAGCATTTT.